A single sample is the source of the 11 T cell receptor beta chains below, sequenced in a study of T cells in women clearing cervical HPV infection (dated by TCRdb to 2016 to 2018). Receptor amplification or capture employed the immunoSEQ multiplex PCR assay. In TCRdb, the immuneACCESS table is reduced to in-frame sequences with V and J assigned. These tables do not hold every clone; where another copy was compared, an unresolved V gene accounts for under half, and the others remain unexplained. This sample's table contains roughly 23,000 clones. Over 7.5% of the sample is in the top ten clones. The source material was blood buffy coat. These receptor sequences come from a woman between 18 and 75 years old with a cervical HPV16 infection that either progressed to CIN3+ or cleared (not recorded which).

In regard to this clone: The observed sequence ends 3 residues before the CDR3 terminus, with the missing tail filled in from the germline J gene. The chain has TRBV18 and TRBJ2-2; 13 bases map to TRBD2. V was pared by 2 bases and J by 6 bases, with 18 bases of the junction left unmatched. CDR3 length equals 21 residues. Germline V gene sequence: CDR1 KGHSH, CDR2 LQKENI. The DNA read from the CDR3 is TGTGCCAGCTCACCAAAACCTCCGGGACTAGCGGGACATTTTCTCGCCGGGGAG. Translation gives CASSPKPPGLAGHFLAGE. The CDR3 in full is CASSPKPPGLAGHFLAGELFF.

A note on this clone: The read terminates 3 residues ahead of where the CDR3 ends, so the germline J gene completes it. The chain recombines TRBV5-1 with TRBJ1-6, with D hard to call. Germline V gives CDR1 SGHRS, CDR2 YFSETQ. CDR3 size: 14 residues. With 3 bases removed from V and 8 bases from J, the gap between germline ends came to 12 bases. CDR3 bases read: TGCGCCAGCAGCTCAAACCTGGGCGATTCACCC. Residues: CASSSNLGDSP. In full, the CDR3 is CASSSNLGDSPLHF.

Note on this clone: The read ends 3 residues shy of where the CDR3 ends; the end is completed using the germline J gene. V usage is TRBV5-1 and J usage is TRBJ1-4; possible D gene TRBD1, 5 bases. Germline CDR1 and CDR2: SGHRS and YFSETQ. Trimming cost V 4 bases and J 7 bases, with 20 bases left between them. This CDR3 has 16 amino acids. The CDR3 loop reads CASSAAPPGPSEKLFF. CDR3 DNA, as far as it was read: TGCGCCAGCAGCGCAGCCCCCCCAGGGCCCAGTGAAAAA.

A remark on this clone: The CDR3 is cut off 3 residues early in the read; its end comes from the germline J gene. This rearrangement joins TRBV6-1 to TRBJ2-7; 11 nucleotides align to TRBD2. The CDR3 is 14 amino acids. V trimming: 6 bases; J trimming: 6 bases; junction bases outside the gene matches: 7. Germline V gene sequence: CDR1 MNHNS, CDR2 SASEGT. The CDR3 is CASSELAGESEQYF. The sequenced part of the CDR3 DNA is TGTGCCAGCAGCGAACTAGCGGGGGAGAGCGAG.

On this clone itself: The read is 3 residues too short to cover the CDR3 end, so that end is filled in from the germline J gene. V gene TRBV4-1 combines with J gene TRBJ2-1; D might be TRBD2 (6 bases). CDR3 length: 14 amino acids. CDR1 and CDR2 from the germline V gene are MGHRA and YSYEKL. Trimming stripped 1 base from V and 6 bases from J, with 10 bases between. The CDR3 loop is CASSQVGLLNEQFF. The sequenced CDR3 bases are TGCGCCAGCAGCCAAGTAGGACTACTCAATGAG.

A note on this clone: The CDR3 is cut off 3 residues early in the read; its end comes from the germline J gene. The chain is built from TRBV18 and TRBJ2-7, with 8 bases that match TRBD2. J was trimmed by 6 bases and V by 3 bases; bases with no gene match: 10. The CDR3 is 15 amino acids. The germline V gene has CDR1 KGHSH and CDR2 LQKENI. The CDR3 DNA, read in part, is TGTGCCAGCTCACCGCAAGCGGGGGATGTTGGCGAG. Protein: CASSPQAGDVGE. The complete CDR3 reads CASSPQAGDVGEQYF.

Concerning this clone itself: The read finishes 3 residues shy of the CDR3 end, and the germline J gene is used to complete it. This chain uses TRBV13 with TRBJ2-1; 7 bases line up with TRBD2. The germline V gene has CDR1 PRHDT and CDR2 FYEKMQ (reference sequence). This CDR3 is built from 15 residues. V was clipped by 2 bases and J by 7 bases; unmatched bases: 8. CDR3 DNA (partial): TGTGCCAGCAGCTTAAGGGCGGGGGTAGGGAATGAG. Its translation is CASSLRAGVGNE. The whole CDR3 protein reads CASSLRAGVGNEQFF.

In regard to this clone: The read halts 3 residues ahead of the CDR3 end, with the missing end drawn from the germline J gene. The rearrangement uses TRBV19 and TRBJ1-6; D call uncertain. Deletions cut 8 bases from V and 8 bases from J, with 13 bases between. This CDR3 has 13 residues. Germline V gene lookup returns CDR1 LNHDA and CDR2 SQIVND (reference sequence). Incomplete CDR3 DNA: TGTGCCAGTGGACTACAGCTTGATTCACCC. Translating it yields CASGLQLDSP. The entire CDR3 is CASGLQLDSPLHF.

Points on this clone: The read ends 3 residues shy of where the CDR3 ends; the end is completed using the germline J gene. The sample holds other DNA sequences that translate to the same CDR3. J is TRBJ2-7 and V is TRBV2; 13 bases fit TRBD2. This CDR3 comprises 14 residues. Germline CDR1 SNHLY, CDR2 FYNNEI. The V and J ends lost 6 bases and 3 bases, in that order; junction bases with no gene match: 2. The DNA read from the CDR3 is TGTGCCAGCAGGAGGACTAGCGGGGGCTACGAG. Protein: CASRRTSGGYE. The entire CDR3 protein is CASRRTSGGYEQYF.

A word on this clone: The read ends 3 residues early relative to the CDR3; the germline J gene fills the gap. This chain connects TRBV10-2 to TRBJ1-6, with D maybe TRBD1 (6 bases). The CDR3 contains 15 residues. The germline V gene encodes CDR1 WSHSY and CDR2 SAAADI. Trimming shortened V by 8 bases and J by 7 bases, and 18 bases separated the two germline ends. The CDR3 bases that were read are TGCGCCAGCTTAAACCGACAGGAAGGGAATTCACCC. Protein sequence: CASLNRQEGNSP. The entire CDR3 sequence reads CASLNRQEGNSPLHF.

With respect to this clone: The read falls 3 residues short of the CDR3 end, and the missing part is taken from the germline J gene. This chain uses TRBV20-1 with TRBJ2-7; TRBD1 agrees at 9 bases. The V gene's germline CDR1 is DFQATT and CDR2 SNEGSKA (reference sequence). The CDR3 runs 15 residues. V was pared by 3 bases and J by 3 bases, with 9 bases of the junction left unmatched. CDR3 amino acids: CSASDRDRAFYEQYF. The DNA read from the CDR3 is TGCAGTGCTAGCGACCGGGACAGGGCTTTCTACGAG.